A single sample gave rise to the 8 T cell receptor beta chains below, sequenced in a study of T cell responses to AZD1222 COVID-19 vaccine. The data were produced by immunoSEQ multiplex PCR, yet TCRdb's version contains in-frame clones alone and is incomplete. The table records some 130,000 clones, just over 85% of them present only once. Source: peripheral blood, taken on day 0 of AZD1222 vaccination. Receptors originate from an adult in good health.

This chain joins TRBV4-1 and TRBJ2-7, with D perhaps TRBD1 (7 bases). The CDR3 extends over 15 amino acids. CDR1 and CDR2 (germline): MGHRA, YSYEKL. V lost 4 bases and J 3 bases, leaving 16 bases between the germline ends. In nucleotides, the CDR3 is TGCGCCAGCAGCCGAACCTTCAGGGGGGACTACGAGCAGTACTTC. It encodes CASSRTFRGDYEQYF.

The V gene is TRBV4-3, the J gene TRBJ1-1; no firm D call. Germline CDR1 and CDR2: LGHNA and YSLEER. Trimming took off 3 bases at V and 0 bases at J, with 5 bases between the two ends. The CDR3 length is 13 residues. CDR3 nucleotides: TGCGCCAGCAGCCAGGGGATGAACACTGAAGCTTTCTTT. It is translated as CASSQGMNTEAFF.

The CDR3 here is CAIMTSGGANEQFF. CDR3 coding DNA: TGTGCCATCATGACTAGCGGGGGGGCGAATGAGCAGTTCTTC. This sequence joins TRBV10-3 and TRBJ2-1; TRBD2 agrees at 14 bases. Germline CDR1 is ENHRY and CDR2 is SYGVKD. V shed 7 bases, J shed 7 bases, and the junction held 3 bases outside the gene matches. The CDR3 covers 14 residues.

This chain links TRBV5-1 with TRBJ2-3; the D gene could be TRBD1 or TRBD2 (6 bases each). Looked up from germline, CDR1 is SGHRS and CDR2 is YFSETQ. Trimming took 4 bases from V and 1 from J, leaving 16 bases between them. This CDR3 comprises 16 residues. This CDR3 reads CASSGVGGQRTDTQYF. CDR3 DNA sequence: TGCGCCAGCAGCGGGGTAGGGGGGCAACGCACAGATACGCAGTATTTT.

The chain couples TRBV5-1 to TRBJ2-5, with D unresolved. Germline V CDR1 and CDR2: SGHRS, YFSETQ. The CDR3 length is 12 residues. The V end was cut by 5 bases, the J end by 1 base, with 6 bases between. The CDR3: CASRLVQETQYF. As DNA, the CDR3 is TGCGCCAGCAGACTGGTCCAAGAGACCCAGTACTTC.

V usage is TRBV5-5 and J usage is TRBJ1-2; D might be TRBD1 (5 bases). This CDR3 comprises 13 residues. The germline V and J ends were trimmed by 3 bases and 2 bases, with 8 bases remaining between them. Germline CDR1 is SGHKS and CDR2 is YYEKEE (reference sequence). This CDR3 is CASSSGRNYGYTF. The DNA for the CDR3 is TGTGCCAGCAGCTCGGGACGGAACTATGGCTACACCTTC.

The rearrangement uses TRBV3-1 (or the pseudogene TRBV3-2) and TRBJ2-4; D may be TRBD1 or TRBD2 (6 bases each). V was pared by 1 base and J by 7 bases, with 14 bases between. CDR1 and CDR2 from the germline V gene are LGHDT and YNNKEL (reference sequence). This CDR3 spans 15 amino acids. The CDR3 region is CASSQVIRGGNIQYF. Written as DNA, the CDR3 is TGTGCCAGCAGCCAAGTTATCAGGGGAGGTAACATTCAGTACTTC.

The rearrangement joins TRBV7-9 to TRBJ2-3; D is ambiguous. Germline V gives CDR1 SEHNR, CDR2 FQNEAQ (reference sequence). V was trimmed by 0 bases and J by 6 bases, leaving 4 bases between them. The length of the CDR3 is 12 residues. The CDR3 coding sequence is TGTGCCAGCAGCTTAGCGGTTGATACGCAGTATTTT. This translates into CASSLAVDTQYF.